The subject of this entry is one T cell receptor beta chain. The germline V gene encodes CDR1 MDHEN and CDR2 SYDVKM. This CDR3 spans 16 amino acids. V was clipped by 3 bases and J by 0 bases, with 12 bases between them. The table came from immunoSEQ multiplex PCR; TCRdb's copy has only in-frame clones and leaves some out. The table lists 100,000 to 110,000 clones, about 92% of them singletons. The sample belongs to a study of T cell changes during pregnancy in multiple sclerosis. The J gene is TRBJ1-3, the V gene TRBV28, with D unclear. The TCR was taken from a female donor with multiple sclerosis, enrolled in a pregnancy study. The sample consisted of peripheral blood, taken after pregnancy. The chain's CDR3 is CASSLSRMSSGNTIYF. In DNA, the CDR3 is TGTGCCAGCAGTTTGTCCAGGATGAGCTCTGGAAACACCATATATTTT. The full variable domain, in which reference TRBV28 and TRBJ1-3 provide the parts outside the CDR3, is DVKVTQSSRYLVKRTGEKVFLECVQDMDHENMFWYRQDPGLGLRLIYFSYDVKMKEKGDIPEGYSVSREKKERFSLILESASTNQTSMYLCASSLSRMSSGNTIYFGEGSWLTVV.